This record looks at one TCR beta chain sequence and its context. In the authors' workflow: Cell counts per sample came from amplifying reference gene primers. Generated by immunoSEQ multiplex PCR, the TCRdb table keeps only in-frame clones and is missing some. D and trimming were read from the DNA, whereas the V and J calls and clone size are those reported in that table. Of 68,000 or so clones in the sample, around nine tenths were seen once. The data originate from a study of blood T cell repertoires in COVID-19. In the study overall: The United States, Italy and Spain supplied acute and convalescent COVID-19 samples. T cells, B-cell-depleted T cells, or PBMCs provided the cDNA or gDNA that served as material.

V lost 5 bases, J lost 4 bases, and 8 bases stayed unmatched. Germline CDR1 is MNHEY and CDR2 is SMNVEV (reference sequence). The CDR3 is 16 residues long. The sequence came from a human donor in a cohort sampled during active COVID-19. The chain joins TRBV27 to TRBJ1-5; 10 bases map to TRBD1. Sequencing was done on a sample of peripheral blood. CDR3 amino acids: CASSPLDRGRNQPQHF. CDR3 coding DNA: TGTGCCAGCAGTCCTTTAGACAGGGGGCGAAATCAGCCCCAGCATTTT.